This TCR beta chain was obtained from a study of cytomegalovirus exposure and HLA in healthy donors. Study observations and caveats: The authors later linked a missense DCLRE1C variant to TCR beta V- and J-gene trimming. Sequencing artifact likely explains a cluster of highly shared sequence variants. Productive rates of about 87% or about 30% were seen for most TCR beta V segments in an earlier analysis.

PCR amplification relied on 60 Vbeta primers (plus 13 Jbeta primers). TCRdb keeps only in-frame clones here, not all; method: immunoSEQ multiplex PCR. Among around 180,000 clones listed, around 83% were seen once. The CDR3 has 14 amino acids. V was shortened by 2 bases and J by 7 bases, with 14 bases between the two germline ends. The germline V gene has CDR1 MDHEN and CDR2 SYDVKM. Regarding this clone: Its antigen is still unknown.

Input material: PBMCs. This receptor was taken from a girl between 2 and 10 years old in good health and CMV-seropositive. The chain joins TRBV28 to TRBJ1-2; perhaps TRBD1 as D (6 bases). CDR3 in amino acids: CASSLEWGQSGYTF. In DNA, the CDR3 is TGTGCCAGCAGTTTAGAGTGGGGGCAAAGTGGCTACACCTTC.